This T cell receptor beta chain was recorded in a study of cytomegalovirus exposure and HLA in healthy donors. The PCR ran on 60 Vbeta and 13 Jbeta primers. Using immunoSEQ multiplex PCR, the repertoire was profiled, and TCRdb retains in-frame clones only, with some absent. Of over 150,000 clones in the sample, over 70% are singletons; the top ten hold 2.2%. On this clone itself: Its antigen is as yet unknown.

V lost 6 bases, J lost 4 bases, and 8 bases stayed unmatched. CDR3 size: 14 residues. From germline, CDR1 is MNHNS and CDR2 SASEGT. Study-wide results and caveats: Reported findings show TCR beta sequences accurately forecast HLA-A and HLA-B alleles in most subjects. CMV serostatus stood as the only immune exposure information on hand.

The source material was PBMCs. This TCR came from a woman under 40 in good health and CMV-seronegative. J is TRBJ1-2 and V is TRBV6-1, with TRBD1 matching 7 bases. The CDR3 DNA reads as TGTGCCAGCAGAGACAGGGCAACCTTCTATGGCTACACCTTC. It specifies CASRDRATFYGYTF.